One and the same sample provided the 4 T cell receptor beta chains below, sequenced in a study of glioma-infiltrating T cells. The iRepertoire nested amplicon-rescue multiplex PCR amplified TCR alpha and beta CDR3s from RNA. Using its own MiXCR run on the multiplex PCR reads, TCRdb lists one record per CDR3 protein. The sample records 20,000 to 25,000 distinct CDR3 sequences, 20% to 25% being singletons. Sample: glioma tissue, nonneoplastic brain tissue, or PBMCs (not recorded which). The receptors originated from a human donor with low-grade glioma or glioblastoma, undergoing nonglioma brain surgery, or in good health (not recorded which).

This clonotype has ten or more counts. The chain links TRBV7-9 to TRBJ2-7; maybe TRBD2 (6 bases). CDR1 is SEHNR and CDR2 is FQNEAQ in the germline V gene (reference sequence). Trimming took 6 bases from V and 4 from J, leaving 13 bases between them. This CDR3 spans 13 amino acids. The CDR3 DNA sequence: TGTGCCAGCAGGCCCCTTGGAGGGTACGAGCAGTACTTC. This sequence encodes CASRPLGGYEQYF.

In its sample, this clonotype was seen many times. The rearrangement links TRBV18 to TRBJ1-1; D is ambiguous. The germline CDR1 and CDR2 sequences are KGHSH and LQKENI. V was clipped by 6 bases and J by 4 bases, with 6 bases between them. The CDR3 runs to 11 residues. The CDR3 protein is CASSGGTEAFF. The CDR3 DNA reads TGTGCCAGCTCCGGCGGCACTGAAGCTTTCTTT.

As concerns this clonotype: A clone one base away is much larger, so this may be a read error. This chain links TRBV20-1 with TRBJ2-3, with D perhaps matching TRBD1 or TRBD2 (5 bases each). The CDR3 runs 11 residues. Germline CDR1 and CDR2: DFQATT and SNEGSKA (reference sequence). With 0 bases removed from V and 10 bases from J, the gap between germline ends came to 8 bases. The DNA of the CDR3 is TGCAGTGCTAGAGAGAGGGGAGCGCAGTATTTT. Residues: CSARERGAQYF.

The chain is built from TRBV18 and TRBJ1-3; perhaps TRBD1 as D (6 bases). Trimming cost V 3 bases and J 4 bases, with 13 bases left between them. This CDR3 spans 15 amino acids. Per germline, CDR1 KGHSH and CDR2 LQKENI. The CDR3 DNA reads TGTGCCAGCTCACCGCAACAGGGATCCGGAAACACCATATATTTT. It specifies CASSPQQGSGNTIYF. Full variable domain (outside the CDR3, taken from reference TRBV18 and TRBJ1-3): NAGVMQNPRHLVRRRGQEARLRCSPMKGHSHVYWYRQLPEEGLKFMVYLQKENIIDESGMPKERFSAEFPKEGPSILRIQQVVRGDSAAYFCASSPQQGSGNTIYFGEGSWLTVV.